A selection of T cell receptor beta chains follows, all from one sample in a study of T cell responses to AZD1222 COVID-19 vaccine. Profiling relied on immunoSEQ multiplex PCR, and the TCRdb table lists in-frame clones only, not all of them. Of about 120,000 clones in the sample, more than 75% were seen once. Sequencing was performed on peripheral blood, taken on day 0 of AZD1222 vaccination. All receptors come from an adult in good health. CDR3s include the opening cysteine and the closing phenylalanine or tryptophan. The order of the fields is clone size, V gene, J gene, D gene, CDR3 DNA, CDR3 protein. A D gene is named only where the DNA matches it firmly. Size is stated for part of the rows, as once, few or many counts, or as a class when the clone is expanded.

NA	TRBV30	TRBJ1-2	NA	TGTGCCTGCTACATGCGGATCAAAGCGGGCTACACCTTC	CACYMRIKAGYTF
NA	TRBV15	TRBJ2-7	NA	TGTGCCACCAGCAGAGCTGGGTCGATAGCCGAGCAGTACTTC	CATSRAGSIAEQYF
NA	TRBV5-1	TRBJ2-3	TRBD1	TGCGCCAGCAGCCCCGGACAGGGAGTAGATACGCAGTATTTT	CASSPGQGVDTQYF
NA	TRBV9	TRBJ2-2	NA	TGTGCCAGCAGCGTAGTCAAGCGACTAGGGGCCGGGGAGCTGTTTTTT	CASSVVKRLGAGELFF
NA	TRBV5-4	TRBJ1-1	NA	TGTGCCAGCAGCTTGGTCAGGGGGAACACTGAAGCTTTCTTT	CASSLVRGNTEAFF
NA	TRBV18	TRBJ1-1	NA	TGTGCCAGCTCACCACGCAGGAGTCAGGCCCGAGGGAACACTGAAGCTTTCTTT	CASSPRRSQARGNTEAFF
once	TRBV6-6	TRBJ1-4	NA	TGTGCCAGCAGCCCCGGGGACGGAGCTAATGAAAAACTGTTTTTT	CASSPGDGANEKLFF
NA	TRBV6-1	TRBJ1-3	NA	TGTGCCAGCAGTGAAGGCATCTCCCCGGGAAACACCATATATTTT	CASSEGISPGNTIYF
NA	TRBV3-1/TRBV3-2	TRBJ1-2	NA	TGTGCCAGCAGCCAAGTGGCAGGCTATGGCTACACCTTC	CASSQVAGYGYTF
NA	TRBV7-6	TRBJ2-1	TRBD1	TGTGCCAGCAGCTTTTTCCCGGGACAGGCTTACAATGAGCAGTTCTTC	CASSFFPGQAYNEQFF
NA	TRBV29-1	TRBJ2-1	NA	TGCAGCGCCGGGCGGGGCCCTACTGGGAACGGGCAGTTCTTC	CSAGRGPTGNGQFF
NA	TRBV27	TRBJ1-5	NA	TGTGCCAGCAGTTTGAATGGCAATCAGCCCCAGCATTTT	CASSLNGNQPQHF
NA	TRBV19	TRBJ2-2	NA	TGTGCCAGTAGTAGCTGGTCGAACACCGGGGAGCTGTTTTTT	CASSSWSNTGELFF
NA	TRBV7-9	TRBJ1-1	TRBD1	TGTGCCAGCAGCCCCTCGACAGGGATAACCAACACTGAAGCTTTCTTT	CASSPSTGITNTEAFF
NA	TRBV27	TRBJ2-3	TRBD2	TGTGCCAGCAGTTATACTAGCGCTAGCACAGATACGCAGTATTTT	CASSYTSASTDTQYF
NA	TRBV2	TRBJ2-5	TRBD2	TGTGCCAGCAGTGAGGATAGCGGGATTGGTGAGACCCAGTACTTC	CASSEDSGIGETQYF